The clone carrying this TCR beta chain was picked up a small number of times. Antigen specificity is unknown. V dropped 0 bases and J dropped 2 bases, with 4 bases sitting between them. The CDR3 sequence is 13 residues long. CDR1 and CDR2 (germline): DFQATT, SNEGSKA (reference sequence). The sample originates from a study of CD8 T cells in ankylosing spondylitis. Libraries of TCR beta came from quantitative 5'-RACE with molecular barcodes. TCRdb itself ran the 5' RACE reads through MiXCR, one entry per CDR3 protein. The table lists 700,000 to 850,000 distinct CDR3 sequences, approximately 12% of them singletons. Findings of the study overall: Both synovial fluid and blood in reactive arthritis had previously been reported to carry some motif variants. Disease-linked clones were found to be CD8+ and relatively rare in peripheral blood. For ankylosing spondylitis blood, a TCR beta motif of about eight highly homologous variants appeared characteristic. Matched synovial fluid from ankylosing spondylitis patients was reported to be enriched for disease-linked clones.

This sequence was found in a male donor with ankylosing spondylitis. Sequencing was carried out using blood, either unsorted or a sorted T cell fraction (not recorded which). The gene calls are TRBV20-1 and TRBJ2-2; D uncertain. The CDR3, as DNA: TGCAGTGCTAGAGAACTAAACACCGGGGAGCTGTTTTTT. Encoded protein: CSARELNTGELFF.